The entry below gives a single T cell receptor (beta chain) sequence along with its context. Unmatched junction bases numbered 6, after V lost 1 base and J lost 11 bases. CDR3 length equals 13 residues. Looked up from germline, CDR1 is SGHNT and CDR2 is YYREEE (reference sequence). This record belongs to a study of blood T cell repertoires in COVID-19. The wider study: COVID-19 samples from acute and convalescent phases originated in the United States, Italy and Spain. Nucleic acid was either cDNA or gDNA, and it came from T cells, B-cell-depleted T cells, or PBMCs.

The table came from immunoSEQ multiplex PCR; TCRdb's copy has only in-frame clones and leaves some out. The table lists roughly 200,000 clones, roughly 88% of them singletons. The chain couples TRBV5-4 to TRBJ2-3, with TRBD1 identical over 8 bases. Input material: peripheral blood. The receptor was isolated from a woman in her 40s with COVID-19, enrolled during active disease. CDR3 DNA: TGTGCCAGCAGCTTGATCGGACAGGGTGAGCAGTATTTT. Protein sequence: CASSLIGQGEQYF.